These T cell receptor beta chains were read from a single sample in a study of blood T cell repertoires in COVID-19. Produced via immunoSEQ multiplex PCR; TCRdb's table is partial and in-frame only. The data show 150,000 to 200,000 clones, with approximately 90% seen just once and approximately 0.56% held by the top ten. Sequencing was done on a sample of peripheral blood. The receptors were gathered from a man over 45 with acute or convalescent COVID-19. CDR3s include the opening cysteine and the closing phenylalanine or tryptophan. D genes are given only for firm matches. The size entry is marked missing in some rows and otherwise reads once, few, many or a size class.

TRBJ2-7,medium-sized,TRBD2,TRBV5-4,CASSLQSGRGSYEQYF,TGTGCCAGCAGCTTGCAGAGCGGGAGGGGCTCCTACGAGCAGTACTTC
TRBJ2-2,-,-,TRBV10-3,CAISAGGWDTGELFF,TGTGCCATCAGTGCGGGGGGCTGGGACACCGGGGAGCTGTTTTTT
TRBJ1-1,-,-,TRBV5-1,CASSLGLNYPDTEAFF,TGCGCCAGCAGCTTGGGCCTTAATTACCCAGACACTGAAGCTTTCTTT
TRBJ2-3,-,TRBD2,TRBV19,CASSVGLVGRTDTQYF,TGTGCCAGTAGTGTGGGACTAGTTGGGCGCACAGATACGCAGTATTTT
TRBJ2-7,-,TRBD2,TRBV7-2,CASSLGSGRFYEQYF,TGTGCCAGCAGCTTAGGTAGCGGGAGATTTTACGAGCAGTACTTC
TRBJ2-7,-,TRBD2,TRBV29-1,CSGLAGPYEQYF,TGCAGCGGACTAGCGGGACCCTACGAGCAGTACTTC
TRBJ1-5,-,TRBD1,TRBV15,CATSRHPGQAGQPQHF,TGTGCCACCAGCAGACACCCGGGACAGGCAGGTCAGCCCCAGCATTTT
TRBJ2-5,-,TRBD2,TRBV5-1,CASSLGTSGTGEETQYF,TGCGCCAGCAGCCTTGGGACTAGCGGGACCGGGGAAGAGACCCAGTACTTC
TRBJ2-1,-,TRBD1,TRBV2,CASIRGQGAYNEQFF,TGTGCCAGCATCCGAGGACAGGGGGCGTACAATGAGCAGTTCTTC
TRBJ1-1,-,-,TRBV11-2,CASSLGQVQAFF,TGTGCCAGCAGCTTAGGACAGGTACAAGCTTTCTTT
TRBJ1-1,-,TRBD1,TRBV18,CASSPPRGLDTEAFF,TGTGCCAGCTCACCACCAAGGGGGCTGGACACTGAAGCTTTCTTT